Shown below are 10 T cell receptor beta chains from a single sample sequenced in a study of shared clonotypes between healthy human individuals. The table came from immunoSEQ multiplex PCR; TCRdb's copy has only in-frame clones and leaves some out. Altogether about 580,000 clones are present, roughly 98% being singletons, with the ten largest covering 0.3%. CD45RO-negative cells were positively selected for CCR7, leaving out terminally differentiated effector memory CD45RA+ cells. Source material: naive CD8+ T cells sorted from blood. The receptors were gathered from a man aged 25 to 40 in good health.

This clone appeared a single time. V is TRBV11-2 and J is TRBJ2-1; the D gene could be TRBD1 or TRBD2 (5 bases each). Germline V gene lookup returns CDR1 SGHAT and CDR2 FQNNGV. The CDR3 totals 16 residues. Deletions cut 0 bases from V and 4 bases from J, with 13 bases between. DNA for the CDR3: TGTGCCAGCAGCTTAGACTGGGGGATGAAATACAATGAGCAGTTCTTC. Amino acid sequence: CASSLDWGMKYNEQFF.

CDR3 residues: CASSQEAGTSPYNEQFF. The CDR3 DNA is TGCGCCAGCAGCCAAGAAGCCGGGACTAGCCCTTACAATGAGCAGTTCTTC. The chain has TRBV4-1 and TRBJ2-1; 9 bases map to TRBD2. Germline CDR1 is MGHRA and CDR2 is YSYEKL. The CDR3 spans 17 residues. Trimming cost V 0 bases and J 4 bases; bases outside gene matches: 7.

The CDR3 bases are TGTGCCAGCAGCGCCGGGACTAGCGGGAGCAAGAGGGTGTACGAGCAGTACTTC. This codes for CASSAGTSGSKRVYEQYF. The chain links TRBV7-9 to TRBJ2-7; TRBD2 agrees at 14 bases. This CDR3 is built from 18 residues. Germline V lookup: CDR1 SEHNR, CDR2 FQNEAQ (reference sequence). Trimming took 5 bases from V and 4 from J; bases not matched to a gene: 13.

This chain joins TRBV7-6 and TRBJ2-5, with a possible D match to TRBD1 (5 bases). CDR1 is SGHVS, CDR2 FNYEAQ, per germline. V dropped 4 bases and J dropped 4 bases, with 19 bases sitting between them. This CDR3 has 16 amino acids. The CDR3: CASSYGPSGARETQYF. The CDR3, as DNA: TGTGCCAGCAGCTACGGCCCGAGTGGGGCAAGAGAGACCCAGTACTTC.

This rearrangement joins TRBV11-2 to TRBJ2-7, with 8 bases identical to TRBD2. CDR3 length: 15 amino acids. V shed 2 bases and J 2 bases; nucleotides not matched to a gene: 5. Germline V CDR1 and CDR2: SGHAT, FQNNGV. CDR3 sequence: CASSLSQRETYEQYF. In DNA form, the CDR3 reads TGTGCCAGCAGCTTATCTCAGCGGGAGACCTACGAGCAGTACTTC.

The V and J genes are TRBV7-8 and TRBJ1-2; the D gene is possibly TRBD1 (6 bases). The CDR3 totals 13 residues. Germline V gives CDR1 SGHVS, CDR2 FQNEAQ. V lost 6 bases, J lost 4 bases, and 12 bases lay in between. The CDR3 is CASRGARAYGYTF. CDR3 DNA sequence: TGTGCCAGCAGGGGGGCGCGTGCCTATGGCTACACCTTC.

This chain uses TRBV9 with TRBJ2-7, with 11 bases lining up with TRBD2. Germline V gene data show CDR1 as SGDLS and CDR2 as YYNGEE. The CDR3 is made up of 19 amino acids. V was pared by 0 bases and J by 5 bases, with 16 bases of the junction left unmatched. The CDR3 bases are TGTGCCAGCAGCGTAGCCGCAGGGACCGCACTAGCGGGAGACCACGAGCAGTACTTC. This codes for CASSVAAGTALAGDHEQYF.

The chain links TRBV9 to TRBJ2-7; D is perhaps TRBD2 (7 bases). Germline V gene sequence: CDR1 SGDLS, CDR2 YYNGEE. CDR3 length: 13 amino acids. The germline V and J ends were trimmed by 3 bases and 6 bases, with 13 bases remaining between them. The CDR3 protein is CASSAGGAPEQYF. DNA of the CDR3: TGTGCCAGCAGCGCTGGGGGGGCCCCCGAGCAGTACTTC.

The V call is TRBV10-3, the J call TRBJ2-1; D may be TRBD2 (7 bases). V was shortened by 1 base and J by 7 bases, with 17 bases between the two germline ends. Germline V gives CDR1 ENHRY, CDR2 SYGVKD. This CDR3 comprises 16 residues. The CDR3 is CAISEYREVGRNEQFF. The CDR3 DNA sequence: TGTGCCATCAGTGAGTACAGGGAGGTCGGGAGGAATGAGCAGTTCTTC.

J is TRBJ2-7 and V is TRBV29-1; a possible D gene is TRBD1 (6 bases). Looked up from germline, CDR1 is SQVTM and CDR2 is ANQGSEA. The CDR3 sequence is 12 residues long. Trimming took 5 bases from V and 3 from J, leaving 11 bases between them. This CDR3 is CSVQGIGYEQYF. The CDR3 DNA follows: TGCAGCGTTCAGGGGATTGGCTACGAGCAGTACTTC.